This T cell receptor (beta chain) comes out of a study of blood T cell repertoires in COVID-19. Overall study: Material from acute and convalescent COVID-19 was sourced from the United States, Italy and Spain. T cells, B-cell-depleted T cells, or PBMCs supplied cDNA or gDNA.

In the original workflow: It was from reference gene primer amplification that nucleated cell counts were estimated. Assay used: immunoSEQ multiplex PCR; TCRdb lists only in-frame clones, some missing. The V and J calls and the clone size are those of that table, but D and trimming were determined from the DNA. The profile shows approximately 50,000 clones, approximately 91% of them singletons. V shed 0 bases and J shed 2 bases, with 8 bases lying between them. The CDR3 is 14 amino acids. From germline, CDR1 is MNHEY and CDR2 SVGAGI. Material: peripheral blood. V gene TRBV6-5 combines with J gene TRBJ2-7; D gene unclear. The TCR sequence derives from a human donor in a cohort sampled during active COVID-19. The CDR3: CASSYSSRPYEQYF. The CDR3 DNA reads as TGTGCCAGCAGTTACTCGAGCCGTCCCTACGAGCAGTACTTC.